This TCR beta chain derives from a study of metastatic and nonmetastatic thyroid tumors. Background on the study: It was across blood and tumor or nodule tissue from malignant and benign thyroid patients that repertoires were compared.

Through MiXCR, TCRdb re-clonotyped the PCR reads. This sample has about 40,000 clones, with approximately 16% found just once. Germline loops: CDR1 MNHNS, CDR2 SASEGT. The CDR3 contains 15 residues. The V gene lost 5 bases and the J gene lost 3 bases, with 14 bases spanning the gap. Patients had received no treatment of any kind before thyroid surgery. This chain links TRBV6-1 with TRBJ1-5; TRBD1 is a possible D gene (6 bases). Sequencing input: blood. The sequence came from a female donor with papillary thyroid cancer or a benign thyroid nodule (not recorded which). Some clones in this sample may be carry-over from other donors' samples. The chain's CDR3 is CASSLIGGLNQPQHF. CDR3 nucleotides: TGTGCCAGCAGTTTAATAGGGGGACTCAATCAGCCCCAGCATTTT.